This TCR beta chain was captured by sequencing in a study of CD8 T cells in Susac syndrome. The CDR3 spans 13 residues. Per germline, CDR1 SGHRS and CDR2 YFSETQ. Trimming pared 7 bases from V and 4 bases from J, leaving 14 bases between. Sequencing of TCR beta, carried out with a high-throughput approach, was applied to CD8+ and CD4+ T cells from the blood. FACS was used to enrich TEMRA cells, whereas the CD8+ and CD4+ T cells were obtained by negative isolation. Comments on this clonotype: The antigen remains unidentified.

Study-level results: The study conceded that relatively few individuals underwent its TCR sequencing and HLA analysis.

With random hexamers, reverse transcription was performed on roughly 0.5 to 1 ug of RNA. immunoSEQ multiplex PCR amplified TCR beta CDR3 across 54 Vbeta, 13 Jbeta. TCRdb reanalysed the immunoSEQ multiplex PCR reads using MiXCR and keeps one entry per CDR3 protein. The profile shows some 130,000 distinct CDR3 sequences, 91% of them singletons. The receptor comes from a human donor with multiple sclerosis. V gene TRBV5-1 combines with J gene TRBJ1-1; unclear D gene. Sequenced: CD8+ T cells from PBMCs. In nucleotides, the CDR3 is TGCGCCAGCGGACTGCCACCGAGCACTGAAGCTTTCTTT. Protein sequence: CASGLPPSTEAFF. Together with reference TRBV5-1 and TRBJ1-1, the CDR3 gives the full variable domain: KAGVTQTPRYLIKTRGQQVTLSCSPISGHRSVSWYQQTPGQGLQFLFEYFSETQRNKGNFPGRFSGRQFSNSRSEMNVSTLELGDSALYLCASGLPPSTEAFFGQGTRLTVV.